The entry below gives a single T cell receptor beta chain sequence along with its context. Which antigen it targets is not known. This entry is derived from a study of CXCR3-negative and CXCR3-positive naive CD8 T cells (dated by TCRdb to 2018 to 2020). About the study as a whole: In total, about 135 million TRB reads were obtained, corresponding to roughly 1.5 +/- 0.3 million reads per library. Data from roughly twelve donors, pooled across two independent experiments, went into the diversity and physicochemical repertoire analyses. The TRBV-TRBJ cluster analysis covered naive subsets from a handful of donors and memory cells from 3 donors.

For sequencing, a NextSeq 550 was employed. The Human TCR Profiling Kit (MiLaboratory) was used to prepare UMI-labeled 5' RACE TRB cDNA libraries. cDNA synthesis used the entire amount of extracted RNA, and PCR amplification then used the entire amount of cDNA produced. The libraries were made side by side, with each library going through the same number of PCR cycles. In the paper's pipeline: With a minimum of two reads required per UMI, MIGEC and MiXCR pulled out about 52,000 +/- 9,100 unique UMI-labeled TRB cDNA molecules from each library. On average, around 40,000 +/- 10,000 functional in-frame TRB CDR3 nucleotide clonotypes lacking stop codons were found per library. After downsampling to 5000 UMI-labeled TRB molecules per sample, diversity metrics, including normalized Shannon-Wiener and Chao1, were computed in VDJtools. VDJtools was used to calculate clonotype-size-weighted physicochemical properties of the central five CDR3 residues, namely interaction energy, strength, volume and Kidera factor 4. One entry per CDR3 protein sequence results from the TCRdb reprocessing of the reads, with DNA left out. The V and J calls here are based on TCRdb, not the publication. The table kept for this sample lists about 130,000 distinct CDR3 sequences. Approximately 0.46% of the sample goes to the ten largest clones.

For every CD8+ T cell subset, 250,000 to 300,000 cells were flow-sorted straight into RLT lysis buffer, and each subset was sorted in triplicate. Naive CD8+ T cells were defined stringently as CD45RO-CCR7+CD27+CD95- to exclude memory contaminants. Standard density gradient centrifugation was used to isolate peripheral blood mononuclear cells from buffy coats. Naive CXCR3-negative and CXCR3-positive CD8+ T cells were flow-sorted on a FACSAria III. Total RNA was extracted from sorted cells with an RNeasy Mini Kit. The cysteine opens and the phenylalanine closes a CDR3 of 15 amino acids. DNA for this receptor is not on file. CDR1 and CDR2, looked up from the germline V gene, are SGHVS and FNYEAQ. Findings and caveats that apply to the study as a whole: Compared with CXCR3-negative naive cells, CXCR3-positive naive cells had TRB CDR3s with higher hydrophobicity (lower Kidera factor 4), lower energy, and higher strength and volume indices. Comparably high repertoire diversity was found in both naive subsets, whereas much lower repertoire diversity was found in memory CD8+ T cells. CXCR3 expression partially decreased after cryopreservation, so most assays used freshly isolated PBMCs. Similar TRBV-TRBJ usage was shown by naive CXCR3-negative and CXCR3-positive cells from the same donor, whereas distinct patterns were shown by memory cells. Surface CD5, linked to self-reactivity in mice, was comparable between naive subsets; TCR interaction strength was therefore also inferred from TRB CDR3 physicochemical properties.

Recombination connected TRBV7-6 to TRBJ1-4. Source material: naive CXCR3- CD8+ T cells from blood. In the paper's terms, the cell subset or site label means: CD45RO-CCR7+CD27+CD95- naive CD8+ T cells lacking CXCR3 (TNR3-). The TCR sequence derives from a human donor in good health. Some clones in this sample may be carry-over from other donors' samples. The CDR3 amino acid sequence is: CASSLGPLTNEKLFF.